The 30 T cell receptor beta chains below all came from one sample that was sequenced in a study of T cell responses to AZD1222 COVID-19 vaccine. Here immunoSEQ multiplex PCR was the method, and the copy in TCRdb shows in-frame clones only, minus some. The sample contains about 140,000 clones, about 92% of which appear only once. This specimen was peripheral blood, taken after recovery from COVID-19. These receptors came from an adult who had recovered from COVID-19.

The CDR3 region has the DNA TGCGCCAGCAGCCCCCGTCCCGGGACAGGGGTGAACACTGAAGCTTTCTTT. Translation gives CASSPRPGTGVNTEAFF. The chain carries TRBV5-1 and TRBJ1-1, with 10 bases that match TRBD1. Germline CDR1 reads SGHRS; CDR2 reads YFSETQ. V trimming: 4 bases; J trimming: 0 bases; junction bases outside the gene matches: 9. The CDR3 is 17 residues long.

This chain links TRBV28 with TRBJ1-5; 10 bases map to TRBD1. J was trimmed by 7 bases and V by 6 bases; bases with no gene match: 6. The CDR3 loop spans 14 amino acids. Germline assignment: CDR1 MDHEN and CDR2 SYDVKM. CDR3 protein: CASRGGQGLQPQHF. The CDR3, as DNA: TGTGCCAGCAGGGGGGGACAGGGGTTACAGCCCCAGCATTTT.

The chain combines TRBV5-8 with TRBJ2-5, with TRBD2 matching over 8 bases. This CDR3 has 16 residues. The germline V gene has CDR1 SGHTS and CDR2 YDEGEE. After removal of 1 base from V and 4 bases from J, the junction contained 9 bases not matched to a gene. For the CDR3, the DNA is TGTGCCAGCAGCTTGCGAGCGGGAGTAGGAGGAGAGACCCAGTACTTC. Protein product: CASSLRAGVGGETQYF.

The chain uses TRBV10-3 and TRBJ1-2; tentative D call: TRBD1 (6 bases). CDR3 length: 12 amino acids. V lost 8 bases to trimming and J lost 2 bases, with 9 bases between them. CDR1 ENHRY and CDR2 SYGVKD come from the germline V gene. As DNA, the CDR3 is TGTGCCATCGGGGGGCAAAACTATGGCTACACCTTC. It yields the protein CAIGGQNYGYTF.

The genes are TRBV3-1 (or the pseudogene TRBV3-2) and TRBJ2-3; 7 bases line up with TRBD2. This CDR3 contains 14 residues. The V gene end was trimmed by 4 bases and the J gene end by 0 bases; junction bases not matched to a gene: 1. Per germline, CDR1 LGHDT and CDR2 YNNKEL (reference sequence). For the CDR3, the DNA is TGTGCCAGCAGCCCGGGACTAAGCACAGATACGCAGTATTTT. It encodes CASSPGLSTDTQYF.

This chain links TRBV28 with TRBJ2-6; D could derive from TRBD1 or TRBD2 (5 bases each). Germline V gene lookup returns CDR1 MDHEN and CDR2 SYDVKM. CDR3 length: 15 amino acids. Trimming cost V 4 bases and J 2 bases, with 9 bases left between them. The CDR3 sequence is CASSWGSAGANVLTF. CDR3 in DNA: TGTGCCAGCAGTTGGGGGTCAGCTGGGGCCAACGTCCTGACTTTC.

The rearrangement uses TRBV15 and TRBJ2-1, with D possibly being TRBD2 (6 bases). The V and J ends lost 0 bases and 6 bases respectively, with 15 bases between them. The germline V gene has CDR1 LNHNV and CDR2 YYDKDF (reference sequence). The CDR3 loop spans 16 amino acids. The DNA for the CDR3 is TGTGCCACCAGCAGAGATGCTAGCGCCTCCGGCAATGAGCAGTTCTTC. Residues: CATSRDASASGNEQFF.

The chain couples TRBV2 to TRBJ1-6; no firm D call. From germline, CDR1 is SNHLY and CDR2 FYNNEI. The CDR3 consists of 13 residues. V gave up 6 bases and J gave up 3 bases, with 6 bases separating them. CDR3 sequence: CASSQSYNSPLHF. CDR3 nucleotide sequence: TGTGCCAGCAGCCAGAGCTATAATTCACCCCTCCACTTT. Complete variable domain (other parts from reference TRBV2 and TRBJ1-6): EPEVTQTPSHQVTQMGQEVILRCVPISNHLYFYWYRQILGQKVEFLVSFYNNEISEKSEIFDDQFSVERPDGSNFTLKIRSTKLEDSAMYFCASSQSYNSPLHFGNGTRLTVT.

This clone was seen more than once but under ten times. The rearrangement uses TRBV5-1 and TRBJ1-1, with D maybe TRBD1 (5 bases). CDR3 length equals 18 residues. From germline, CDR1 is SGHRS and CDR2 YFSETQ. The ends were cut back, 1 base at V and 3 bases at J, with 22 bases in the middle. The CDR3 nucleotides read TGCGCCAGCAGCTTGTCCCTACGCCAGGGCGGTCAGGACACTGAAGCTTTCTTT. This encodes CASSLSLRQGGQDTEAFF.

As concerns this clone: One end of the junction does not line up with germline, which may come from a read error. V and J are TRBV6-5 and TRBJ2-1; 7 bases align to TRBD1. CDR3 length equals 15 residues. Germline values: CDR1 MNHEY, CDR2 SVGAGI. The CDR3 spells CASSNSDRSYNEQFF. CDR3 sequence (DNA): TGTGCCAGCAGTAACTCGGACAGGTCCTACAATGAGCAGTTCTTC.

V is TRBV12-5 and J is TRBJ2-2, with unresolved D. This CDR3 contains 11 residues. Per the germline V gene, CDR1 is LGHNT and CDR2 is FRNRAP. The V end was cut by 6 bases, the J end by 4 bases, with 3 bases between. CDR3 protein: CASGGTGELFF. The DNA for the CDR3 is TGTGCTAGTGGGGGCACCGGGGAGCTGTTTTTT. The entire variable domain, with the rest obtained from reference TRBV12-5 and TRBJ2-2, is as follows: DARVTQTPRHKVTEMGQEVTMRCQPILGHNTVFWYRQTMMQGLELLAYFRNRAPLDDSGMPKDRFSAEMPDATLATLKIQPSEPRDSAVYFCASGGTGELFFGEGSRLTVL.

The rearrangement links TRBV18 to TRBJ1-2; 7 bases are shared with TRBD1. After removal of 1 base from V and 6 bases from J, the junction contained 2 bases not matched to a gene. The CDR3 is made up of 13 amino acids. The germline V gene has CDR1 KGHSH and CDR2 LQKENI. CDR3 DNA sequence: TGTGCCAGCTCACCACGGGGGACAGATGGCTACACCTTC. It encodes CASSPRGTDGYTF.

The rearrangement uses TRBV9 and TRBJ1-1, with D tentatively TRBD1 (5 bases). The CDR3 length is 14 residues. Trimming left V 7 bases short and J 3 bases short, with 16 bases between. Germline values: CDR1 SGDLS, CDR2 YYNGEE. This chain's CDR3 is CASALGGSDTEAFF. CDR3 sequence (DNA): TGTGCCAGCGCATTGGGGGGGTCGGACACTGAAGCTTTCTTT.

This clone showed up just a few times. J is TRBJ2-7 and V is TRBV7-9; 12 positions match TRBD2. CDR1 is SEHNR and CDR2 is FQNEAQ in the germline V gene (reference sequence). V shed 4 bases, J shed 4 bases, and the junction held 8 bases outside the gene matches. This CDR3 is 16 amino acids long. The CDR3 DNA reads as TGTGCCAGCAGCTGGACATCGGGACTAGCGGGTTACGAGCAGTACTTC. Translation: CASSWTSGLAGYEQYF. Full variable domain (rest looked up from reference TRBV7-9 and TRBJ2-7): DTGVSQNPRHKITKRGQNVTFRCDPISEHNRLYWYRQTLGQGPEFLTYFQNEAQLEKSRLLSDRFSAERPKGSFSTLEIQRTEQGDSAMYLCASSWTSGLAGYEQYFGPGTRLTVT.

This clone was observed once. V and J are TRBV27 and TRBJ2-1; 7 bases match TRBD2. Germline trimming cut 5 bases from V and 1 base from J; bases unmatched to any gene: 5. The CDR3 contains 15 residues. Germline V gene lookup returns CDR1 MNHEY and CDR2 SMNVEV (reference sequence). The CDR3 DNA is TGTGCCAGCAGTATTCTAGCGGAATCCTACAATGAGCAGTTCTTC. Protein sequence: CASSILAESYNEQFF.

This chain joins TRBV10-1 and TRBJ2-1, with 8 bases matching TRBD2. The CDR3 spans 15 residues. Germline assignment: CDR1 WNHNN and CDR2 SYGVQD (reference sequence). The ends lost 3 bases at V and 3 bases at J; junction bases unmatched: 4. The CDR3 is CASSETGGLYNEQFF. The CDR3 coding sequence is TGCGCCAGCAGTGAAACGGGAGGGCTCTACAATGAGCAGTTCTTC.

The chain uses TRBV19 and TRBJ2-5, with D maybe TRBD1 (7 bases). The CDR3 runs 17 residues. V lost 5 bases to trimming and J lost 2 bases, with 21 bases between them. The V gene's germline CDR1 is LNHDA and CDR2 SQIVND (reference sequence). The CDR3 nucleotides are TGTGCCAGTAGTCATAGACAGGGAGGTTGGGGACAAGAGACCCAGTACTTC. Protein product: CASSHRQGGWGQETQYF.

The V gene is TRBV30, the J gene TRBJ1-4; D may be TRBD1 (5 bases). The germline gives CDR1 GTSNPN, CDR2 SVGIG (reference sequence). Deletions cut 2 bases from V and 0 bases from J, with 19 bases between. This CDR3 has 18 amino acids. CDR3 DNA sequence: TGTGCCTGGAGTTCTCTAAACCTCGGGGGTGCAACTAATGAAAAACTGTTTTTT. Translated, it gives CAWSSLNLGGATNEKLFF.

The CDR3 DNA sequence: TGTGCCAGCAGTCAAGAGGGGGCCTCCTACAATGAGCAGTTCTTC. It is translated as CASSQEGASYNEQFF. The genes are TRBV6-4 and TRBJ2-1; 7 nucleotides align to TRBD1. The junction had 4 bases not matched to a gene; V was cut back by 5 bases and J by 0 bases. Looked up from germline, CDR1 is MRHNA and CDR2 is SNTAGT. This CDR3 has 15 amino acids.

This chain joins TRBV28 and TRBJ1-1, with D unresolved. Trimming pared 5 bases from V and 4 bases from J, leaving 14 bases between. The CDR3 spans 14 residues. CDR1 is MDHEN and CDR2 is SYDVKM in the germline V gene. As DNA, the CDR3 is TGTGCCAGCAGTCTCCAATTGTCGACCACTGAAGCTTTCTTT. It specifies CASSLQLSTTEAFF.

The chain recombines TRBV9 with TRBJ2-1; D unclear. The CDR3 has 16 amino acids. Germline V gene data show CDR1 as SGDLS and CDR2 as YYNGEE. The V end was cut by 0 bases, the J end by 1 base, with 11 bases between. The CDR3 nucleotides are TGTGCCAGCAGCGTAGGCCCCACGGGTTCCTACAATGAGCAGTTCTTC. Protein: CASSVGPTGSYNEQFF.

The table lists this clone with a count of one. This chain connects TRBV4-1 to TRBJ2-7; TRBD2 aligns across 7 bases. The CDR3 extends over 14 amino acids. The V gene end was trimmed by 4 bases and the J gene end by 2 bases; junction bases not matched to a gene: 5. Germline V gives CDR1 MGHRA, CDR2 YSYEKL. The CDR3 protein is CASSPWEGPYEQYF. As DNA, the CDR3 is TGCGCCAGCAGCCCATGGGAGGGTCCCTACGAGCAGTACTTC.

The rearrangement links TRBV7-9 to TRBJ2-7; D unclear. The CDR3 contains 11 residues. The V gene lost 4 bases and the J gene lost 3 bases, with 4 bases spanning the gap. Germline V CDR1 and CDR2: SEHNR, FQNEAQ (reference sequence). DNA for the CDR3: TGTGCCAGCAGCTCTATCTACGAGCAGTACTTC. Translating it yields CASSSIYEQYF. Together with reference TRBV7-9 and TRBJ2-7, the CDR3 gives the full variable domain: DTGVSQNPRHKITKRGQNVTFRCDPISEHNRLYWYRQTLGQGPEFLTYFQNEAQLEKSRLLSDRFSAERPKGSFSTLEIQRTEQGDSAMYLCASSSIYEQYFGPGTRLTVT.

The chain employs TRBV15 and TRBJ1-2, with D possibly being TRBD1 (5 bases). Germline V gene sequence: CDR1 LNHNV, CDR2 YYDKDF (reference sequence). V was cut by 4 bases and J by 5 bases, with 17 bases left in between. The CDR3 contains 15 residues. CDR3 nucleotide sequence: TGTGCCACCAGCAAGGAGGGGACCTCTGCTTATGGCTACACCTTC. Protein sequence: CATSKEGTSAYGYTF.

The V call is TRBV24-1, the J call TRBJ2-4, with 8 bases aligning to TRBD1. CDR3 size: 15 residues. CDR1 is KGHDR, CDR2 SFDVKD, per germline. V was clipped by 4 bases and J by 3 bases; unmatched bases: 4. The CDR3 DNA reads TGTGCCACCAGTGACCCTGGACAGGGCAAAAACATTCAGTACTTC. This translates into CATSDPGQGKNIQYF.

This clone showed up just once. The chain couples TRBV6-5 to TRBJ2-5; TRBD1 is a possible D gene (6 bases). The CDR3 consists of 14 residues. CDR1 is MNHEY, CDR2 SVGAGI, per germline. With 5 bases removed from V and 0 bases from J, the gap between germline ends came to 10 bases. Here the CDR3 DNA reads TGTGCCAGCAGTCACCAGGGGAACCAAGAGACCCAGTACTTC. Translated: CASSHQGNQETQYF.

The chain uses TRBV29-1 and TRBJ1-6, with a weak D call TRBD1 (5 bases). V lost 2 bases, J lost 10 bases, and 18 bases lay in between. The CDR3 runs to 15 residues. Germline CDR1 is SQVTM and CDR2 is ANQGSEA. The chain's CDR3 is CSVEIPRDEGSPLHF. CDR3 coding DNA: TGCAGCGTTGAAATACCCCGGGACGAAGGGTCACCCCTCCACTTT.

V gene TRBV10-3 combines with J gene TRBJ2-2, with a tentative D call TRBD1 (6 bases). Germline V gene sequence: CDR1 ENHRY, CDR2 SYGVKD. The CDR3 has 17 amino acids. V shed 4 bases and J shed 4 bases, with 19 bases lying between them. The CDR3 DNA reads as TGTGCCATCAGTGGATTAAGGACGGGCAGGGGCACCGGGGAGCTGTTTTTT. This encodes CAISGLRTGRGTGELFF.

The V gene is TRBV10-3, the J gene TRBJ2-1; 11 nucleotides align to TRBD2. The length of the CDR3 is 14 residues. CDR1 is ENHRY and CDR2 is SYGVKD in the germline V gene. V gave up 7 bases and J gave up 7 bases; unmatched junction bases: 6. Here the CDR3 DNA reads TGTGCCATCACGCCGGGACTAGCGGCTAATGAGCAGTTCTTC. Its protein product is CAITPGLAANEQFF.

This chain links TRBV13 with TRBJ2-2; 8 positions match TRBD2. The CDR3 totals 16 residues. Per the germline V gene, CDR1 is PRHDT and CDR2 is FYEKMQ (reference sequence). Trimming took 4 bases from V and 6 from J; bases not matched to a gene: 10. In DNA, the CDR3 is TGTGCCAGCAGCTCCAGCGGGAGAAGATCGTCCGGGGAGCTGTTTTTT. It translates to CASSSSGRRSSGELFF.